This is a list of T cell receptor beta chains from one sample in a study of regulatory dendritic cells for organ transplantation. Method: immunoSEQ multiplex PCR; TCRdb's copy keeps in-frame clones and lacks some. The sample contains more than 10,000 clones, around 92% of which appear only once. No antigen is known for these receptors. The specimen sequenced was naive CD8+ T cells from blood cultured with dendritic cells. The receptors originated from a human donor in good health. The CDR3 runs from the conserved cysteine through the conserved F or W. A D gene is named only where the DNA matches it firmly. Clone size is given for some rows only: seen once, a few or many times, or a class if the clone is expanded.

D gene: TRBD2; J gene: TRBJ2-1; CDR3 length: 19; clone size: .; V gene: TRBV9; CDR3 protein: CASSNPGLAGGKSGNEQFF; CDR3 DNA: TGTGCCAGTAGCAATCCGGGACTAGCGGGGGGGAAGTCTGGTAATGAGCAGTTCTTC
D gene: .; J gene: TRBJ2-3; CDR3 length: 12; clone size: .; V gene: TRBV13; CDR3 protein: CASSLQADTQYF; CDR3 DNA: TGTGCCAGCAGCTTACAAGCAGATACGCAGTATTTT
D gene: .; J gene: TRBJ1-5; CDR3 length: 17; clone size: few; V gene: TRBV19; CDR3 protein: CASSPRGSHPSNQPQHF; CDR3 DNA: TGTGCCAGTAGTCCAAGGGGCAGCCACCCTAGCAATCAGCCCCAGCATTTT
D gene: .; J gene: TRBJ1-1; CDR3 length: 13; clone size: .; V gene: TRBV6-5; CDR3 protein: CASGIQGNTEAFF; CDR3 DNA: TGTGCCAGCGGTATACAGGGAAACACTGAAGCTTTCTTT
D gene: TRBD1; J gene: TRBJ1-5; CDR3 length: 16; clone size: once; V gene: TRBV6-1; CDR3 protein: CASSEDTGTGYQPQHF; CDR3 DNA: TGTGCCAGCAGTGAAGACACCGGGACAGGGTACCAGCCCCAGCATTTT
D gene: .; J gene: TRBJ2-4; CDR3 length: 12; clone size: .; V gene: TRBV7-2; CDR3 protein: CASSSNENIQYF; CDR3 DNA: TGTGCCAGCAGCTCGAATGAAAACATTCAGTACTTC
D gene: .; J gene: TRBJ2-4; CDR3 length: 12; clone size: .; V gene: TRBV5-6; CDR3 protein: CASSLGDGIQYF; CDR3 DNA: TGTGCCAGCAGCTTGGGGGATGGCATTCAGTATTTC
D gene: .; J gene: TRBJ2-2; CDR3 length: 12; clone size: .; V gene: TRBV7-6; CDR3 protein: CASSDNTGELFF; CDR3 DNA: TGTGCCAGCAGCGATAATACCGGGGAGCTGTTTTTT
D gene: .; J gene: TRBJ2-4; CDR3 length: 15; clone size: .; V gene: TRBV27; CDR3 protein: CASSFIPIVKNIQYF; CDR3 DNA: TGTGCCAGCAGTTTCATACCGATCGTCAAAAACATTCAGTACTTC
D gene: .; J gene: TRBJ1-1; CDR3 length: 14; clone size: once; V gene: TRBV27; CDR3 protein: CASSLFGGNTEAFF; CDR3 DNA: TGTGCCAGCAGTTTATTTGGGGGGAACACTGAAGCTTTCTTT
D gene: TRBD2; J gene: TRBJ2-3; CDR3 length: 14; clone size: .; V gene: TRBV10-2; CDR3 protein: CASGRDFSTDTQYF; CDR3 DNA: TGCGCCAGCGGGAGGGATTTTAGTACAGATACGCAGTATTTT
D gene: .; J gene: TRBJ1-3; CDR3 length: 13; clone size: few; V gene: TRBV27; CDR3 protein: CASKAGPGNTIYF; CDR3 DNA: TGTGCCAGCAAGGCAGGGCCAGGAAACACCATATATTTT
D gene: .; J gene: TRBJ2-7; CDR3 length: 13; clone size: .; V gene: TRBV5-4; CDR3 protein: CASSLVGSYEQYF; CDR3 DNA: TGTGCCAGCAGCTTGGTGGGTTCCTACGAGCAGTACTTC
D gene: TRBD2; J gene: TRBJ2-5; CDR3 length: 15; clone size: few; V gene: TRBV7-6; CDR3 protein: CASSLGSGGPETQYF; CDR3 DNA: TGTGCCAGCAGCTTAGGTAGCGGGGGACCAGAGACCCAGTACTTC
D gene: .; J gene: TRBJ1-1; CDR3 length: 11; clone size: .; V gene: TRBV29-1; CDR3 protein: CSERPNTEAFF; CDR3 DNA: TGCAGCGAGAGACCAAACACTGAAGCTTTCTTT
D gene: .; J gene: TRBJ2-2; CDR3 length: 14; clone size: .; V gene: TRBV19; CDR3 protein: CASSILGATGELFF; CDR3 DNA: TGTGCCAGTAGTATCCTAGGGGCCACCGGGGAGCTGTTTTTT
D gene: TRBD2; J gene: TRBJ2-1; CDR3 length: 15; clone size: .; V gene: TRBV6-5; CDR3 protein: CASSYLSGGAVQKFF; CDR3 DNA: TGTGCCAGCAGCTACCTTAGCGGGGGGGCCGTTCAGAAGTTCTTC
D gene: .; J gene: TRBJ1-1; CDR3 length: 14; clone size: .; V gene: TRBV19; CDR3 protein: CASRREGSGTEAFF; CDR3 DNA: TGTGCCAGTCGAAGGGAAGGGTCCGGCACTGAAGCTTTCTTT
D gene: .; J gene: TRBJ2-7; CDR3 length: 15; clone size: .; V gene: TRBV19; CDR3 protein: CASSSRLRGLYEQYF; CDR3 DNA: TGTGCCAGTAGTAGCCGTTTGAGGGGACTCTACGAGCAGTACTTC
D gene: .; J gene: TRBJ2-5; CDR3 length: 13; clone size: .; V gene: TRBV19; CDR3 protein: CASSIDEEETQYF; CDR3 DNA: TGTGCCAGTAGTATAGACGAGGAAGAGACCCAGTACTTC
D gene: TRBD2; J gene: TRBJ2-1; CDR3 length: 17; clone size: .; V gene: TRBV9; CDR3 protein: CASSAHPSGSRHNEQFF; CDR3 DNA: TGTGCCAGCAGCGCTCATCCTAGCGGGAGTCGGCACAATGAGCAGTTCTTC
D gene: TRBD2; J gene: TRBJ2-5; CDR3 length: 17; clone size: .; V gene: TRBV9; CDR3 protein: CASSVEGSGGRLETQYF; CDR3 DNA: TGTGCCAGCAGCGTAGAGGGTTCGGGCGGGAGGCTAGAGACCCAGTACTTC
D gene: .; J gene: TRBJ1-5; CDR3 length: 12; clone size: .; V gene: TRBV30; CDR3 protein: CAWSVLGQPQHF; CDR3 DNA: TGTGCCTGGAGTGTTTTAGGTCAGCCCCAGCATTTT
D gene: TRBD2; J gene: TRBJ2-5; CDR3 length: 16; clone size: .; V gene: TRBV9; CDR3 protein: CASSVAGTSGRETQYF; CDR3 DNA: TGTGCCAGCAGCGTAGCTGGGACTAGCGGGAGGGAGACCCAGTACTTC
D gene: .; J gene: TRBJ2-7; CDR3 length: 13; clone size: .; V gene: TRBV29-1; CDR3 protein: CSVLGGTSYEQYF; CDR3 DNA: TGCAGCGTCCTAGGTGGGACAAGCTACGAGCAGTACTTC
D gene: .; J gene: TRBJ2-1; CDR3 length: 15; clone size: .; V gene: TRBV5-4; CDR3 protein: CASSSHLSPYNEQFF; CDR3 DNA: TGTGCCAGCAGCTCTCATCTGTCCCCCTACAATGAGCAGTTCTTC
D gene: .; J gene: TRBJ1-1; CDR3 length: 10; clone size: .; V gene: TRBV27; CDR3 protein: CASIGTEAFF; CDR3 DNA: TGTGCCAGCATCGGTACTGAAGCTTTCTTT
D gene: .; J gene: TRBJ1-5; CDR3 length: 16; clone size: .; V gene: TRBV6-6; CDR3 protein: CASSPETVYSNQPQHF; CDR3 DNA: TGTGCCAGCAGCCCTGAAACAGTCTATAGCAATCAGCCCCAGCATTTT
D gene: .; J gene: TRBJ1-1; CDR3 length: 15; clone size: .; V gene: TRBV2; CDR3 protein: CASSDSTGEDTEAFF; CDR3 DNA: TGTGCCAGCAGTGATTCAACGGGGGAGGACACTGAAGCTTTCTTT
D gene: TRBD1; J gene: TRBJ1-5; CDR3 length: 18; clone size: .; V gene: TRBV27; CDR3 protein: CASSLTGGTGVPPGPQHF; CDR3 DNA: TGTGCCAGCAGTTTAACAGGTGGGACAGGGGTCCCTCCGGGGCCCCAGCATTTT
D gene: TRBD2; J gene: TRBJ2-3; CDR3 length: 13; clone size: .; V gene: TRBV27; CDR3 protein: CASRLAGEDTQYF; CDR3 DNA: TGTGCCAGCAGACTAGCGGGAGAAGATACGCAGTATTTT
D gene: .; J gene: TRBJ1-5; CDR3 length: 14; clone size: few; V gene: TRBV19; CDR3 protein: CASSFFDSNQPQHF; CDR3 DNA: TGTGCCAGTAGTTTCTTCGATAGCAATCAGCCCCAGCATTTT
D gene: TRBD1; J gene: TRBJ2-5; CDR3 length: 20; clone size: .; V gene: TRBV4-1; CDR3 protein: CASSLVAGQGIPTLRETQYF; CDR3 DNA: TGCGCCAGCAGCCTAGTGGCGGGACAGGGGATCCCAACCCTCCGGGAGACCCAGTACTTC
D gene: .; J gene: TRBJ2-7; CDR3 length: 11; clone size: .; V gene: TRBV20-1; CDR3 protein: CSANRDYEQYF; CDR3 DNA: TGCAGTGCTAACAGGGACTACGAGCAGTACTTC
D gene: TRBD1; J gene: TRBJ2-7; CDR3 length: 14; clone size: once; V gene: TRBV9; CDR3 protein: CASSPGDRGDEQYF; CDR3 DNA: TGTGCCAGCAGCCCTGGGGACAGGGGCGACGAGCAGTACTTC
D gene: .; J gene: TRBJ1-1; CDR3 length: 15; clone size: .; V gene: TRBV4-1; CDR3 protein: CASSQDLRGNTEAFF; CDR3 DNA: TGCGCCAGCAGCCAAGATCTCAGGGGGAACACTGAAGCTTTCTTT
D gene: .; J gene: TRBJ2-3; CDR3 length: 15; clone size: .; V gene: TRBV7-2; CDR3 protein: CASSLRGDGTDTQYF; CDR3 DNA: TGTGCCAGCAGCTTAAGAGGGGATGGCACAGATACGCAGTATTTT
D gene: .; J gene: TRBJ2-5; CDR3 length: 17; clone size: .; V gene: TRBV9; CDR3 protein: CASSVVRRRASKETQYF; CDR3 DNA: TGTGCCAGCAGCGTAGTGCGTAGGCGTGCGTCGAAAGAGACCCAGTACTTC
D gene: .; J gene: TRBJ1-2; CDR3 length: 13; clone size: .; V gene: TRBV11-3; CDR3 protein: CASSLANRDGYTF; CDR3 DNA: TGTGCCAGCAGCTTAGCCAACAGGGATGGCTACACCTTC
D gene: .; J gene: TRBJ2-3; CDR3 length: 15; clone size: .; V gene: TRBV27; CDR3 protein: CASSFRDGHTDTQYF; CDR3 DNA: TGTGCCAGCAGCTTCCGGGACGGACACACAGATACGCAGTATTTT
D gene: .; J gene: TRBJ2-3; CDR3 length: 16; clone size: .; V gene: TRBV9; CDR3 protein: CASSEWDSGPTDTQYF; CDR3 DNA: TGTGCCAGCAGCGAGTGGGACTCGGGGCCAACAGATACGCAGTATTTT